The 10 T cell receptor beta chains given below trace back to one sample, sequenced in a study of spatial heterogeneity in lung cancer. TCRdb reprocessed the 5' RACE reads via MiXCR and lists one record per CDR3 protein. In the table there are about 13,000 distinct CDR3 sequences, 4.5% to 5.5% of which are singletons. No antigen is known for these receptors. Findings and limits, study-wide: Tumor mutation count correlated with how many alpha and beta TCRs expanded intratumorally.

The time point denotes: sample taken at primary tumor resection. The sequencing used lung tumor tissue, collected at surgery. The receptor source for this set is a male donor with early-stage non-small cell lung cancer.

This clonotype showed up many times. For a library built for alpha chains, this beta chain is a stray read; little rests on its size. V and J are TRBV28 and TRBJ1-6; 8 nucleotides agree with TRBD1. This CDR3 is built from 15 residues. Germline loops: CDR1 MDHEN, CDR2 SYDVKM. V shed 8 bases, J shed 7 bases, and the junction held 10 bases outside the gene matches. CDR3 loop: CASQVPTGDNSPLHF. The CDR3 DNA follows: TGTGCCAGCCAAGTCCCGACAGGGGACAATTCACCCCTCCACTTT.

With regard to this clonotype: Since the library was made to target alpha chains, this beta chain is a stray read and its abundance is not meaningful. The chain employs TRBV7-9 and TRBJ1-2; D is ambiguous. CDR3 length: 13 residues. The V end was cut by 4 bases, the J end by 6 bases, with 12 bases between. Germline V lookup: CDR1 SEHNR, CDR2 FQNEAQ (reference sequence). The CDR3 region is CASSSIMRDGYTF. As DNA, the CDR3 is TGTGCCAGCAGCTCCATCATGCGGGATGGCTACACCTTC.

This clonotype occurred many times. Since it is a stray read in a library aimed at alpha chains, this beta chain has a size that is not meaningful. This sequence joins TRBV6-5 and TRBJ1-3; TRBD1 matches 8 bases. With V trimmed by 5 bases and J by 2 bases, 5 bases remained unmatched. Germline V gene data show CDR1 as MNHEY and CDR2 as SVGAGI. CDR3 size: 15 residues. CDR3 region: CASSPDRATGNTIYF. Here the CDR3 DNA reads TGTGCCAGCAGTCCGGACAGGGCAACTGGAAACACCATATATTTT.

In this sample, this clonotype turned up many times. Within a library made for alpha chains, this beta chain is off target, and its count is uninformative. The chain is built from TRBV5-1 and TRBJ2-7; 7 positions match TRBD1. V shed 4 bases and J 3 bases; nucleotides not matched to a gene: 4. Germline CDR1 and CDR2: SGHRS and YFSETQ. The CDR3 spans 13 residues. CDR3 coding DNA: TGCGCCAGCAGCCACCGACAGGGCTACGAGCAGTACTTC. It yields the protein CASSHRQGYEQYF.

Concerning this clonotype: A much larger clone lies one base from this, so it may be a read error. The library was prepared for alpha chains; this beta chain is a stray read, so its frequency means little. The chain links TRBV28 to TRBJ2-5, with 12 bases identical to TRBD2. The CDR3 has 15 amino acids. Germline V lookup: CDR1 MDHEN, CDR2 SYDVKM. The DNA of the CDR3 is TGTGCCAGCAGTCCGGCGGGACTAGCGGGCGAGACCCAGAACTTC. Translation: CASSPAGLAGETQNF. The full variable domain, its missing parts supplied by reference TRBV28 and TRBJ2-5, is DVKVTQSSRYLVKRTGEKVFLECVQDMDHENMFWYRQDPGLGLRLIYFSYDVKMKEKGDIPEGYSVSREKKERFSLILESASTNQTSMYLCASSPAGLAGETQNFGPGTRLLVL.

The table lists this clonotype with many counts. Within a library made for alpha chains, this beta chain is off target, and its count is uninformative. This chain connects TRBV5-6 to TRBJ2-7, with 7 bases fitting TRBD1. With 5 bases clipped from V and 4 bases from J, the junction kept 6 bases outside the gene matches. The CDR3 runs to 13 residues. Germline values: CDR1 SGHDT, CDR2 YYEEEE. CDR3: CASRPGTAYEQYF. CDR3 DNA: TGTGCCAGCAGGCCCGGGACAGCGTACGAGCAGTACTTC.

This clonotype was found many times. Little can be read into the size of this beta chain, an off-target read in a library designed for alpha chains. The chain has TRBV27 and TRBJ2-2, with a weak D call TRBD2 (6 bases). Between the trimmed V and J ends, which lost 5 bases and 6 bases, there was a span of 16 bases. The germline gives CDR1 MNHEY, CDR2 SMNVEV (reference sequence). This CDR3 is built from 15 residues. The CDR3 spells CASSPTGTLAGELFF. The CDR3 DNA reads TGTGCCAGCAGTCCCACGGGGACTTTGGCCGGGGAGCTGTTTTTT.

This clonotype was recorded at least ten times. Little can be read into the size of this beta chain, an off-target read in a library designed for alpha chains. The chain recombines TRBV5-1 with TRBJ2-3; 10 nucleotides align to TRBD2. Germline V CDR1 and CDR2: SGHRS, YFSETQ. J gave up 0 bases and V 4 bases, and 5 bases lay outside the gene matches. The CDR3 sequence is 16 residues long. CDR3 loop: CASSLSGGSSTDTQYF. CDR3 nucleotides: TGCGCCAGCAGCCTTAGCGGGGGGTCTAGCACAGATACGCAGTATTTT.

This clonotype was picked up many times. This beta chain is an off-target read within a library intended for alpha chains, so its frequency means little. The chain joins TRBV6-2 or TRBV6-3 to TRBJ2-3; weak D call: TRBD2 (5 bases). V was trimmed by 5 bases and J by 3 bases, leaving 21 bases between them. Germline loops: CDR1 MNHEY, CDR2 SVGEGT. This CDR3 is built from 17 residues. DNA of the CDR3: TGTGCCAGCAGTCTCTCCGGGGTAGGCCGAGGGACAGATACGCAGTATTTT. It yields the protein CASSLSGVGRGTDTQYF.

Concerning this clonotype itself: Because this beta chain is a stray read in a library intended to capture alpha chains, its abundance should not be given much weight. This CDR3 is CSVKQGGTNSPLHF. In nucleotides, the CDR3 is TGCAGCGTTAAACAGGGGGGTACTAATTCACCCCTCCACTTT. The chain combines TRBV29-1 with TRBJ1-6; 8 bases align to TRBD1. The J segment lost 6 bases and the V segment lost 5 bases, leaving 6 bases of the junction unmatched. The CDR3 totals 14 residues. In germline, CDR1 is SQVTM, CDR2 ANQGSEA.